What follows are 2 T cell receptor beta chains derived from one specimen sequenced in a study of blood T cell repertoires in COVID-19. TCRdb's table, derived via immunoSEQ multiplex PCR, lists solely in-frame clones and lacks some. The sample has approximately 260,000 clones, about 86% seen once. Material for sequencing was PBMCs or T cells enriched from blood (not recorded which). These TCRs come from a man aged 25-45 years with acute COVID-19.

V and J are TRBV27 and TRBJ2-7; perhaps TRBD2 as D (6 bases). The CDR3 spans 13 residues. The V gene's germline CDR1 is MNHEY and CDR2 SMNVEV (reference sequence). V was shortened by 2 bases and J by 6 bases, with 11 bases between the two germline ends. The CDR3 DNA sequence: TGTGCCAGCAGTTTAGGAGGGAGGAGCGAGCAGTACGTC. Translation: CASSLGGRSEQYV.

CDR3 coding DNA: TGTGCCAGCAGCCCGTACAATGAGCAGTTCTTC. Amino acids: CASSPYNEQFF. The chain links TRBV6-5 to TRBJ2-1; the D is unclear. Trimming shortened V by 6 bases and J by 4 bases, and 4 bases separated the two germline ends. The CDR3 is 11 residues long. In germline, CDR1 is MNHEY, CDR2 SVGAGI.